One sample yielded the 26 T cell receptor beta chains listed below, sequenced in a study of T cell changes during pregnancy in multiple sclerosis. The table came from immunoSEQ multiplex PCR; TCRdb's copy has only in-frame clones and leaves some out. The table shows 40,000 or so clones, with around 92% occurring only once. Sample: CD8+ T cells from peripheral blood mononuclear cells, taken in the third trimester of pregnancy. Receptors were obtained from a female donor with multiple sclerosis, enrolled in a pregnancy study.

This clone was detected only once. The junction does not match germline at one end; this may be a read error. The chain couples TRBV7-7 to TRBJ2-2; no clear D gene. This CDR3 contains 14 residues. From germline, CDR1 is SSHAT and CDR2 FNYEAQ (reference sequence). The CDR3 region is CASSLTYYTGELFF. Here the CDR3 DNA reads TGTGCTAGCAGCTTAACATATTACACCGGGGAGCTGTTTTTT.

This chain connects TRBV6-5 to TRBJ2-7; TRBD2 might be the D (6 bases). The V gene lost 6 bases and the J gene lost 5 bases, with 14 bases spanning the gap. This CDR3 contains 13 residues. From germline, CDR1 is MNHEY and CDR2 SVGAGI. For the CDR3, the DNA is TGTGCCAGCAGCCGCACGGGGGTTGACGAGCAGTACTTC. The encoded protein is CASSRTGVDEQYF.

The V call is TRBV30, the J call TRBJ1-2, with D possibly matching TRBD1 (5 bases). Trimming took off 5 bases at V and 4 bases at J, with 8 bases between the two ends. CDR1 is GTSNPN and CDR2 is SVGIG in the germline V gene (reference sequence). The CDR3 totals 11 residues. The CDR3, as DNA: TGTGCCTGGCAGGGAGGCTATGGCTACACCTTC. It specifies CAWQGGYGYTF.

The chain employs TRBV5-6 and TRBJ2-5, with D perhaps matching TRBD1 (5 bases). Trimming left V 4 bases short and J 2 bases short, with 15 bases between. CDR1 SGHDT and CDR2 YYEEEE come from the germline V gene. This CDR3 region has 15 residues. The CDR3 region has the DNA TGTGCCAGCAGCGGGTTGGTTGGGGCACAAGAGACCCAGTACTTC. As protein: CASSGLVGAQETQYF.

The DNA of the CDR3 is TGTGCCAGCACGCCAGGCTATGGCTACACCTTC. It specifies CASTPGYGYTF. The rearrangement uses TRBV28 and TRBJ1-2; D call uncertain. The CDR3 spans 11 residues. Trimming stripped 7 bases from V and 4 bases from J, with 7 bases between. Germline CDR1 MDHEN, CDR2 SYDVKM.

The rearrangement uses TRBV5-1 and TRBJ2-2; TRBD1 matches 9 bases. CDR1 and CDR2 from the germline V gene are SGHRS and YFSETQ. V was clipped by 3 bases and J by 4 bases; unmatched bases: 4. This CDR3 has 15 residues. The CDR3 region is CASSSGTGLTGELFF. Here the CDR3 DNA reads TGCGCCAGCAGCTCGGGGACAGGGCTCACCGGGGAGCTGTTTTTT.

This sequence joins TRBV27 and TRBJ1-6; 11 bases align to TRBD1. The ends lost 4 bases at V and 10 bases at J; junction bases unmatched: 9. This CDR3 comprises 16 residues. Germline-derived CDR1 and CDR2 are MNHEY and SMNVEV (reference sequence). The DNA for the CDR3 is TGTGCCAGCAGTTCGGGCCCGGGACAGGGGGAGTCACCCCTCCACTTT. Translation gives CASSSGPGQGESPLHF.

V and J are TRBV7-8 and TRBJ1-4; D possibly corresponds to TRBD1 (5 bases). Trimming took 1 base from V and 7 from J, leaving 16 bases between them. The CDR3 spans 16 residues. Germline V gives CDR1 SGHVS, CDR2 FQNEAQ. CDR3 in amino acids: CASSLDAKGLGEKLFF. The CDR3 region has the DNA TGTGCCAGCAGCTTAGACGCGAAGGGGCTGGGTGAAAAACTGTTTTTT.

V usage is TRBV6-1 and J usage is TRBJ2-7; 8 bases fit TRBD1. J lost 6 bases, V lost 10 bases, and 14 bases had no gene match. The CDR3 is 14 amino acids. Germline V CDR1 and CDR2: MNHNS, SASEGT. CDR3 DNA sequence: TGTGCCATCTTCCCCGACAGGGGCGGGGTCGAGCAGTACTTC. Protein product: CAIFPDRGGVEQYF.

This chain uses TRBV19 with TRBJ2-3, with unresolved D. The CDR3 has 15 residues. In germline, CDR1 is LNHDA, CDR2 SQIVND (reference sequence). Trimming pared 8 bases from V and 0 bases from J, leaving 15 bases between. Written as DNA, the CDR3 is TGTGCCAGTTGCCCCTATACCACTAGCACAGATACGCAGTATTTT. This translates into CASCPYTTSTDTQYF.

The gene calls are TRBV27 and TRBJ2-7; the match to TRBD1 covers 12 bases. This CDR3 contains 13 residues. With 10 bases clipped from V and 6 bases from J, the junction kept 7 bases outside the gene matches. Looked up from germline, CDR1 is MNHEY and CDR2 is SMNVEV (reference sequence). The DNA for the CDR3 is TGTGCCACCGGGGGACAGGGGGCCCTCGAGCAGTACTTC. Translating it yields CATGGQGALEQYF.

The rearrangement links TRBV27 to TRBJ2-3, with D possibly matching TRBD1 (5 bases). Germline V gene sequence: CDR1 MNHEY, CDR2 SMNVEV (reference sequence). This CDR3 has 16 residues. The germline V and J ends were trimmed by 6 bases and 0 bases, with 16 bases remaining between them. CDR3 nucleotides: TGTGCCAGCAGCCAGGACATTTTTCCCAGCACAGATACGCAGTATTTT. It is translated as CASSQDIFPSTDTQYF.

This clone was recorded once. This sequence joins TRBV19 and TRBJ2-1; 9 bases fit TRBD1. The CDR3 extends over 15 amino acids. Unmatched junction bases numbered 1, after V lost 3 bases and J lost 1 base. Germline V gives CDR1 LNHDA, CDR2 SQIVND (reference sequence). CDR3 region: CASSIGTGSYNEQFF. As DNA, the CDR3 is TGTGCCAGTAGTATCGGGACAGGGTCCTACAATGAGCAGTTCTTC. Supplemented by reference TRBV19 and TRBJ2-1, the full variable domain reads DGGITQSPKYLFRKEGQNVTLSCEQNLNHDAMYWYRQDPGQGLRLIYYSQIVNDFQKGDIAEGYSVSREKKESFPLTVTSAQKNPTAFYLCASSIGTGSYNEQFFGPGTRLTVL.

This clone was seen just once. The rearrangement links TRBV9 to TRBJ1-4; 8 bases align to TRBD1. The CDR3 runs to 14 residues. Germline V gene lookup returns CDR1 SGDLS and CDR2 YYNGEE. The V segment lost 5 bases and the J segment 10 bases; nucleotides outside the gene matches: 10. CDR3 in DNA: TGTGCCAGCAGGACAGGGGCTAAAGGGGGAAAACTGTTTTTT. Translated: CASRTGAKGGKLFF.

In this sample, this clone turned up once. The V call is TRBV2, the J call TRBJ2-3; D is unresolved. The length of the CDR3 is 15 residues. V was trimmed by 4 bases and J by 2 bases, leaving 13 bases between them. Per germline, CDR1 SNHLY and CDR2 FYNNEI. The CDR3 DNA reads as TGTGCCAGCAGTGGGGCTTCATTCCTCACAGATACGCAGTATTTT. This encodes CASSGASFLTDTQYF.

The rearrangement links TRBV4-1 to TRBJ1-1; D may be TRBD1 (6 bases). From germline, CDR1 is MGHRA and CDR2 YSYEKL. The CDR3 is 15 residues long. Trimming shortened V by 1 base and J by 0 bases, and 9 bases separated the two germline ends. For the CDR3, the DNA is TGCGCCAGCAGCCAAGTGACAGGAGTGAACACTGAAGCTTTCTTT. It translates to CASSQVTGVNTEAFF.

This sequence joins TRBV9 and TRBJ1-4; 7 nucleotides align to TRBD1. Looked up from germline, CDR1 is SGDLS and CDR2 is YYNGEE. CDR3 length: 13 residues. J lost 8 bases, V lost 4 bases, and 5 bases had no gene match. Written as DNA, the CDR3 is TGTGCCAGCAGCCCCAGGACAGGAGAAAAACTGTTTTTT. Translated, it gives CASSPRTGEKLFF.

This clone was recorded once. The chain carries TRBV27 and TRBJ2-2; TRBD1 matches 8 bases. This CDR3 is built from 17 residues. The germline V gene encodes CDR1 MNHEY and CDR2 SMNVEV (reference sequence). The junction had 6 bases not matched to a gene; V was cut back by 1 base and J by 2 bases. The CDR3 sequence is CASSLYSGGPNTGELFF. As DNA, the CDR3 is TGTGCCAGCAGTTTATACTCAGGGGGCCCCAACACCGGGGAGCTGTTTTTT.

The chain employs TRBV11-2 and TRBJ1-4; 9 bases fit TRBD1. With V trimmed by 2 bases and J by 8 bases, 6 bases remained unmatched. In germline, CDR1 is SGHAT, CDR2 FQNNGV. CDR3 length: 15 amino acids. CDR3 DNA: TGTGCCAGCAGCTTATCGGGACAGGGAGTAGAAAAACTGTTTTTT. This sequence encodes CASSLSGQGVEKLFF.

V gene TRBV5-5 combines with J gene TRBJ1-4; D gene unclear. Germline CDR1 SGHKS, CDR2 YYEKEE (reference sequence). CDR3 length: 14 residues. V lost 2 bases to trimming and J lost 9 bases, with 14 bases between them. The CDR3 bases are TGTGCCAGCAGCTTTATGTATGGAGTGAAAAAACTGTTTTTT. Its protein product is CASSFMYGVKKLFF.

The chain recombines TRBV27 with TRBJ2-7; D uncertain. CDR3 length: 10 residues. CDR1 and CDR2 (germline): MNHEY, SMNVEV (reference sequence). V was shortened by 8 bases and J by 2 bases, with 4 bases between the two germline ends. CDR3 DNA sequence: TGTGCCAGCGGGCCCTACGAGCAGTACTTC. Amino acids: CASGPYEQYF.

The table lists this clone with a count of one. CDR3 DNA: TGTGCCAGCAGTTACTCAGGGGGCGGCACTGAAGCTTTCTTT. Amino acids: CASSYSGGGTEAFF. The gene calls are TRBV6-5 and TRBJ1-1; TRBD1 agrees at 7 bases. The CDR3 has 14 amino acids. Germline V gene data show CDR1 as MNHEY and CDR2 as SVGAGI. J was trimmed by 4 bases and V by 0 bases; bases with no gene match: 2.

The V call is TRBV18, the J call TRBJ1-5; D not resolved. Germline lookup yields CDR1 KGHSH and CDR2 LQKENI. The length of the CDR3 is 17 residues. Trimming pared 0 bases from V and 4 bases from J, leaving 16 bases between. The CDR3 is CASSPPGVGIGNQPQHF. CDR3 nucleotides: TGTGCCAGCTCACCACCGGGCGTCGGGATAGGAAATCAGCCCCAGCATTTT.

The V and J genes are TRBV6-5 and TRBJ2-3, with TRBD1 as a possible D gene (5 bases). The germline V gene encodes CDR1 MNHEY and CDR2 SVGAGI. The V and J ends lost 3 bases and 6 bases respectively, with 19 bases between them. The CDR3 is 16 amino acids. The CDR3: CASSYHRNRLGDTQYF. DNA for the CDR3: TGTGCCAGCAGTTATCACAGAAACAGGTTAGGTGATACGCAGTATTTT.

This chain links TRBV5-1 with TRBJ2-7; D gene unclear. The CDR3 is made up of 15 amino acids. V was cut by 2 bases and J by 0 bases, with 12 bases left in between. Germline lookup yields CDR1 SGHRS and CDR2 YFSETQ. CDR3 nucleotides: TGCGCCAGCAGCTTAGCGCAAAGAAGCTCCTACGAGCAGTACTTC. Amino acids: CASSLAQRSSYEQYF.

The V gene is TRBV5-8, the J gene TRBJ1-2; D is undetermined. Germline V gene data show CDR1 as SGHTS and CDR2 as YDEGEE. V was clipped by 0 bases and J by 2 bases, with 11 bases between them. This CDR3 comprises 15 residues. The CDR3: CASSLVQALNYGYTF. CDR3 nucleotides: TGTGCCAGCAGCTTGGTGCAGGCGTTAAACTATGGCTACACCTTC. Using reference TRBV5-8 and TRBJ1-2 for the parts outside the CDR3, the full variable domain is EAGVTQSPTHLIKTRGQQATLRCSPISGHTSVYWYQQALGLGLQFLLWYDEGEERNRGNFPPRFSGRQFPNYSSELNVNALELEDSALYLCASSLVQALNYGYTFGSGTRLTVV.